This T cell receptor (beta chain) comes out of a study of technical replicates of blood from a handful of donors (dated by TCRdb to 2017 to 2019). V lost 5 bases and J lost 4 bases, and the count of bases not matched to a germline gene is 4. Including cysteine and phenylalanine, the CDR3 has 13 amino acids. The read is trimmed to its CDR3 DNA, 39 bases read in frame from base 1. The CDR1 and CDR2 encoded by the germline V gene are SGHTA and FQGNSA. Receptors were amplified or captured by the immunoSEQ multiplex PCR assay. TCRdb limited this immuneACCESS table to in-frame rearrangements with V and J called. A share of clones is missing; checked studies link under half to unresolved V genes, and the rest is unexplained. Across this sample there are around 80,000 clones, with around 89% seen only once. Roughly 0.41% of the sample belongs to the ten largest clones. As concerns this clone: Its antigen target is currently unknown. Per-nucleotide qualities are absent, and no much larger clonotype sits a single base away.

Here the chain combines TRBV7-2 and TRBJ2-7, with 8 bases in between that match TRBD2. This receptor was identified in a human donor in good health. The material sequenced was T cells isolated from PBMCs. CDR3 region: CASSGSGSYEQYF. The base sequence is TGTGCCAGCAGCGGAAGCGGGAGTTACGAGCAGTACTTC.